The 3 T cell receptor beta chains given below trace back to one sample, sequenced in a study of CD8 T cells in ankylosing spondylitis. Study-wide results and limits: A motif in TCR beta, a set of eight highly homologous variants, appeared characteristic of ankylosing spondylitis blood.

In TCRdb, the 5' RACE reads were re-called with MiXCR into one record per CDR3 protein. The sample has 750,000 to 850,000 distinct CDR3 sequences, approximately 12% seen once. Their specific antigens are unknown. Sequenced material: blood, either unsorted or a sorted T cell fraction (not recorded which). These receptors originate from a male donor with ankylosing spondylitis.

CDR3 region: CASSTGTGVYNEQFF. The CDR3 DNA sequence: TGCGCCAGCAGCACCGGGACAGGAGTTTACAATGAGCAGTTCTTC. The chain employs TRBV4-3 and TRBJ2-1; 8 nucleotides align to TRBD1. The CDR3 is 15 residues long. Germline-derived CDR1 and CDR2 are LGHNA and YSLEER. The V gene end was trimmed by 5 bases and the J gene end by 4 bases; junction bases not matched to a gene: 7.

This clonotype was detected ten times or more. This rearrangement joins TRBV5-1 to TRBJ2-7, with 7 bases aligning to TRBD1. V was pared by 2 bases and J by 3 bases, with 5 bases of the junction left unmatched. CDR1 is SGHRS and CDR2 is YFSETQ in the germline V gene. The CDR3 runs to 14 residues. The CDR3 loop is CASSFGTVDYEQYF. The CDR3 nucleotides read TGCGCCAGCAGCTTCGGGACAGTTGACTACGAGCAGTACTTC.

This clonotype was recorded a few times. The chain links TRBV9 to TRBJ2-1, with no clear D. V was trimmed by 0 bases and J by 2 bases, leaving 12 bases between them. Germline CDR1 and CDR2: SGDLS and YYNGEE. CDR3 length equals 16 residues. The CDR3, as DNA: TGTGCCAGCAGCGTAGAAGTGTCGGTGGCCTACAATGAGCAGTTCTTC. Its protein is CASSVEVSVAYNEQFF.